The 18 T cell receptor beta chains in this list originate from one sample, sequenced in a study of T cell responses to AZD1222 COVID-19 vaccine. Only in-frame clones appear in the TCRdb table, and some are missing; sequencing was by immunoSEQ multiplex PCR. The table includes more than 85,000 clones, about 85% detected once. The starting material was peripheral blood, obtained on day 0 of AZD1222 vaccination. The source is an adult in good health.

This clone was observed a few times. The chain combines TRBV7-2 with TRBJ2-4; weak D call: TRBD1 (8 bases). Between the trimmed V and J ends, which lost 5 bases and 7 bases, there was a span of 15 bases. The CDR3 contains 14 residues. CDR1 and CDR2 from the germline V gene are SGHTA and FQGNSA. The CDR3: CASSPTGGGNIQYF. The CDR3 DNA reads TGTGCCAGCAGCCCTACAGGGGGAGGGAACATTCAGTACTTC.

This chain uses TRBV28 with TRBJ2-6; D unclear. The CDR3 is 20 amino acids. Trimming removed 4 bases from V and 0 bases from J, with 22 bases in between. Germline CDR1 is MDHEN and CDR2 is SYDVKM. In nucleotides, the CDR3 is TGTGCCAGCAGTTCTTGGACCCCCGGCTTTCGGCTCTCTGGGGCCAACGTCCTGACTTTC. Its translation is CASSSWTPGFRLSGANVLTF.

CDR3 sequence: CASSTTANTEAFF. The CDR3 coding sequence is TGTGCCAGCAGCACTACAGCGAACACTGAAGCTTTCTTT. The chain recombines TRBV9 with TRBJ1-1, with unresolved D. The CDR3 sequence is 13 residues long. Germline V CDR1 and CDR2: SGDLS, YYNGEE. V lost 4 bases to trimming and J lost 1 base, with 8 bases between them.

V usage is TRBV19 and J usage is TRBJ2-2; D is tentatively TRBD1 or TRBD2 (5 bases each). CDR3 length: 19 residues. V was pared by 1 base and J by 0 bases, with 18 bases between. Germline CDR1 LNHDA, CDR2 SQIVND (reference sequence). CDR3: CASSIAGTALPPNTGELFF. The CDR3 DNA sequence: TGTGCCAGTAGTATAGCGGGGACGGCTCTCCCACCGAACACCGGGGAGCTGTTTTTT.

The CDR3: CATSDFRRRNQPQHF. The CDR3 bases are TGTGCCACCAGTGATTTCCGCAGGCGGAATCAGCCCCAGCATTTT. V gene TRBV24-1 combines with J gene TRBJ1-5; unclear D gene. V was pared by 1 base and J by 4 bases, with 10 bases between. The V gene's germline CDR1 is KGHDR and CDR2 SFDVKD. This CDR3 comprises 15 residues.

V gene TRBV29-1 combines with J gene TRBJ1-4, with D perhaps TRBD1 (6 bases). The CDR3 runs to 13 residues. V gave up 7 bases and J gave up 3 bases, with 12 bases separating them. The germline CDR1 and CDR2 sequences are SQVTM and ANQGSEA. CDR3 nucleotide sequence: TGCAGCGCCCTAGGACAGTCTAATGAAAAACTGTTTTTT. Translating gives CSALGQSNEKLFF.

As DNA, the CDR3 is TGCGCCAGCAGGGCGCAGGCTGGCGCCTACGAGCAGTACTTC. This sequence encodes CASRAQAGAYEQYF. The V and J genes are TRBV5-1 and TRBJ2-7; D unresolved. Germline CDR1 SGHRS, CDR2 YFSETQ. Trimming stripped 5 bases from V and 2 bases from J, with 14 bases between. CDR3 length: 14 residues. Full variable domain (outside the CDR3, taken from reference TRBV5-1 and TRBJ2-7): KAGVTQTPRYLIKTRGQQVTLSCSPISGHRSVSWYQQTPGQGLQFLFEYFSETQRNKGNFPGRFSGRQFSNSRSEMNVSTLELGDSALYLCASRAQAGAYEQYFGPGTRLTVT.

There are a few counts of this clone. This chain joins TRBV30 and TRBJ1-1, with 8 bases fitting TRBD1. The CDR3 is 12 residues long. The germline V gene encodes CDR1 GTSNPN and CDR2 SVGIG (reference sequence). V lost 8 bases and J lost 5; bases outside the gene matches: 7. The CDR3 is CAGDRGGTEAFF. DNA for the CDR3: TGTGCCGGCGACAGGGGAGGGACTGAAGCTTTCTTT. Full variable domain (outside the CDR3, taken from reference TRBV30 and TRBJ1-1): SQTIHQWPATLVQPVGSPLSLECTVEGTSNPNLYWYRQAAGRGLQLLFYSVGIGQISSEVPQNLSASRPQDRQFILSSKKLLLSDSGFYLCAGDRGGTEAFFGQGTRLTVV.

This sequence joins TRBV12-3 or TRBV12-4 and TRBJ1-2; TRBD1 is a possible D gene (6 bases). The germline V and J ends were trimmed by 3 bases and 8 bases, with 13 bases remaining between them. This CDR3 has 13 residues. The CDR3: CASSFAQGGGYTF. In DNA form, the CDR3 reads TGTGCCAGCAGTTTCGCACAGGGAGGGGGCTACACCTTC.

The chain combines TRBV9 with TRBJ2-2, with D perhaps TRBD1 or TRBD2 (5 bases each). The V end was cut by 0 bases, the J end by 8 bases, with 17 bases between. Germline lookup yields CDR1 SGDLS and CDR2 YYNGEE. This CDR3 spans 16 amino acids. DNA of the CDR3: TGTGCCAGCAGCGTAGCCCGGGACCTGAGGTGGGGGGAGCTGTTTTTT. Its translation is CASSVARDLRWGELFF.

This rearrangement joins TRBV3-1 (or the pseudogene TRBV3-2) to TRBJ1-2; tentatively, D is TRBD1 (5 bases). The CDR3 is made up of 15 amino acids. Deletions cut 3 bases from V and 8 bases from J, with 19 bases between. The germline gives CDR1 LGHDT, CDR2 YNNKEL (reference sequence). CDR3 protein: CASSQGTALKAGYTF. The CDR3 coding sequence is TGTGCCAGCAGCCAGGGGACCGCTCTTAAGGCGGGCTACACCTTC.

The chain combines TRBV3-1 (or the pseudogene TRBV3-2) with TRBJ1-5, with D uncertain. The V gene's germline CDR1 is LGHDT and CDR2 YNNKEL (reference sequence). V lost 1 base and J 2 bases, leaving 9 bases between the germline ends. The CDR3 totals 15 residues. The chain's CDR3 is CASSQGVVGNQPQHF. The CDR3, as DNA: TGTGCCAGCAGCCAAGGGGTGGTCGGCAATCAGCCCCAGCATTTT.

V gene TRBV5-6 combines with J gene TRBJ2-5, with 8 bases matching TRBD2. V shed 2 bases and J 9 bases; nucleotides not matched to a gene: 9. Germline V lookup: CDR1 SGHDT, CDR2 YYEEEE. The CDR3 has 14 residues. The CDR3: CASSLGGSGMSQYF. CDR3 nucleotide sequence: TGTGCCAGCAGCTTAGGTGGTAGCGGGATGTCCCAGTACTTC.

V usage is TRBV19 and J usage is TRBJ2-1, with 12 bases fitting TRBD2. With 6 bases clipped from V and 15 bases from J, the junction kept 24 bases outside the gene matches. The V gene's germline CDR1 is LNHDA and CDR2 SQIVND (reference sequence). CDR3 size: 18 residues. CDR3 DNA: TGTGCCAGTAGCGTGGGACATCCAGGAGCTAGCGGGAGGGCTCAACGGTTCTTC. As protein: CASSVGHPGASGRAQRFF.

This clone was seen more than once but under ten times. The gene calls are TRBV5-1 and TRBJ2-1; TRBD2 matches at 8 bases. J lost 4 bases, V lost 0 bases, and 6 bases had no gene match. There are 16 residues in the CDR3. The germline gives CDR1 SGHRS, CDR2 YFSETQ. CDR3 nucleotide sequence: TGCGCCAGCAGCTTGGATAGCGGGGATTCATACAATGAGCAGTTCTTC. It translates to CASSLDSGDSYNEQFF.

CDR3: CASSPPSAGTDTQYF. The CDR3 DNA follows: TGTGCCAGCAGCCCCCCCTCCGCGGGCACAGATACGCAGTATTTT. The chain uses TRBV7-2 and TRBJ2-3; no firm D call. From germline, CDR1 is SGHTA and CDR2 FQGNSA. CDR3 length: 15 residues. Trimming took off 5 bases at V and 1 base at J, with 13 bases between the two ends.

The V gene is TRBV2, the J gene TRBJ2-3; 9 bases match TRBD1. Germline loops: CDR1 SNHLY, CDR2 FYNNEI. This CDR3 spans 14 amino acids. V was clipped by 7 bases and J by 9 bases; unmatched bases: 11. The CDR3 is CASKRDRDPGTQYF. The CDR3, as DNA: TGTGCCAGCAAAAGGGACAGGGACCCAGGGACGCAGTATTTT.

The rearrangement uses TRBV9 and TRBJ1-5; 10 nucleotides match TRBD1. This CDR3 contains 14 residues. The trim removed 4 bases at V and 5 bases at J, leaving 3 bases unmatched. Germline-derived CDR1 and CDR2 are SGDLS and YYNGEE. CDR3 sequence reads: CASSPGQGDQPQHF. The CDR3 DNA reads TGTGCCAGCAGCCCCGGACAGGGGGATCAGCCCCAGCATTTT.